The next 4 T cell receptor beta chains were all read from a single sample in a study of Ad26.COV2.S vaccination and SARS-CoV-2 variants. Treatment indicated: over 15 received Ad26.COV2.S at low or high dose, single or two shots; roughly five received placebo; per-sample allocation not given. Sampling was done on day 63 after the first vaccine or placebo injection. Only in-frame clones appear in the TCRdb table, and some are missing; sequencing was by immunoSEQ multiplex PCR. The sample includes some 410,000 clones, around 92% of them seen just once. Here the sequenced sample was peripheral blood, taken in a trial of Ad26.COV2.S vaccine versus placebo. Every receptor here comes from a person aged 18-65 years who received the Ad26.COV2.S COVID-19 vaccine or a placebo.

V usage is TRBV19 and J usage is TRBJ2-4; 11 bases fit TRBD1. The germline V gene has CDR1 LNHDA and CDR2 SQIVND (reference sequence). This CDR3 comprises 18 residues. V dropped 6 bases and J dropped 0; count of bases not matched to a gene: 10. CDR3 sequence (DNA): TGTGCCAGTAGCCTTCCGGGACAGGGGGAACTAGCCAAAAACATTCAGTACTTC. Translated, it gives CASSLPGQGELAKNIQYF.

The CDR3 DNA is TGTGCCAGCAGAAACCTTTGGGACAGCCCATCTGGGGCCAACGTCCTGACTTTC. Its protein product is CASRNLWDSPSGANVLTF. This chain connects TRBV5-6 to TRBJ2-6; the match to TRBD1 covers 7 bases. Germline lookup yields CDR1 SGHDT and CDR2 YYEEEE. V shed 5 bases and J 1 base; nucleotides not matched to a gene: 12. This CDR3 region has 18 residues.

The chain has TRBV19 and TRBJ2-7; TRBD2 matches 7 bases. J lost 3 bases, V lost 4 bases, and 3 bases had no gene match. Germline V CDR1 and CDR2: LNHDA, SQIVND (reference sequence). This CDR3 has 13 residues. CDR3 bases: TGTGCCAGTAGTAAGTCGGGGGGCTACGAGCAGTACTTC. Translating gives CASSKSGGYEQYF.

CDR3 bases: TGTGCCAGCAGCCAACACGGGGGGATTGCTCAGCCCCAGCATTTT. This codes for CASSQHGGIAQPQHF. This chain links TRBV3-1 (or the pseudogene TRBV3-2) with TRBJ1-5; the D gene is possibly TRBD1 (5 bases). Germline V CDR1 and CDR2: LGHDT, YNNKEL (reference sequence). CDR3 size: 15 residues. V lost 2 bases, J lost 6 bases, and 14 bases lay in between.